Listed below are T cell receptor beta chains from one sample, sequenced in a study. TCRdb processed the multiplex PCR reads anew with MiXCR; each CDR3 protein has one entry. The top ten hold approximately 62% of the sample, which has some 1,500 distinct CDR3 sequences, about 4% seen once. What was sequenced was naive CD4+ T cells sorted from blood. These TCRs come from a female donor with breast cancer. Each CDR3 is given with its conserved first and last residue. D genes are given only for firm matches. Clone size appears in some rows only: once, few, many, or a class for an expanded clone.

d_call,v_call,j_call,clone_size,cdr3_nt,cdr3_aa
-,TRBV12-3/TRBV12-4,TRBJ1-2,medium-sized,TGTGCCAGCAGTTTAGGGGCGGGCCAATATGGCTACACCTTC,CASSLGAGQYGYTF
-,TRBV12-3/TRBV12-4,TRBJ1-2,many,TGTGCCAGCAGTTCCAGGGGTGGCTACACCTTC,CASSSRGGYTF
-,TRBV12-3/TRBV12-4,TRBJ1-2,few,TGTGCCAGCAGTTTAGAGGGCTATGGCTACACCTTC,CASSLEGYGYTF
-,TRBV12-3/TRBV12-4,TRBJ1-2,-,TGTGCCAGCAGTCACGACAGAGAGTTCTATGGCTACACCTTC,CASSHDREFYGYTF
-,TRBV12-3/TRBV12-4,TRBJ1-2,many,TGTGCCAGCAGTGGCGCGGGTGTCTATGGCTACACCTTC,CASSGAGVYGYTF
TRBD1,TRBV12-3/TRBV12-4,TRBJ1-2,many,TGTGCCAGCAGTTTAGCAACGGGACAGACAAACTATGGCTACACCTTC,CASSLATGQTNYGYTF
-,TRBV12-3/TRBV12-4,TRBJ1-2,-,TGTGCCAGCAGTGTGAGGTACTATGGCTACACCTTC,CASSVRYYGYTF
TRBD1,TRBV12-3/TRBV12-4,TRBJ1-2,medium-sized,TGTGCCAGCAGTCCGGGACAGGGAAATTATGGCTACACCTTC,CASSPGQGNYGYTF
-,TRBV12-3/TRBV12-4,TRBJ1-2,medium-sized,TGTGCCAGCAGTTTTAAGCGGCAGGCCTATGGCTACACCTTC,CASSFKRQAYGYTF
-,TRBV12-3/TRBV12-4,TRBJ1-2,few,TGTGCCAGCAGTATCAGGGGTTATGGCTACACCTTC,CASSIRGYGYTF
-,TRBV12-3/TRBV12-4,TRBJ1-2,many,TGTGCCAGCAGTGGGGACTTGTATGGCTACACCTTC,CASSGDLYGYTF
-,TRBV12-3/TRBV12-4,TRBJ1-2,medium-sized,TGTGCCAGCAGTTTTGCAGGGATCGCCTATGGCTACACCTTC,CASSFAGIAYGYTF
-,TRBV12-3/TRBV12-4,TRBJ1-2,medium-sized,TGTTCCGACATGCCTAACTATGGCTACACCTTC,CSDMPNYGYTF
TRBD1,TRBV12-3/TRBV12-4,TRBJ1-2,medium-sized,TGTGCCAGCAGTTCCCTAGGACAGGGGCTGGATGGCTACACCTTC,CASSSLGQGLDGYTF
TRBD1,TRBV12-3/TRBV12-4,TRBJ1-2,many,TGTGCCAGCAGTTTGGACAGGGCGTTTGTCTACACCTTC,CASSLDRAFVYTF
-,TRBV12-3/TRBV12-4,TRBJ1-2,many,TGTGCCAGCAGTGGGCCTAACTATGGCTACACCTTC,CASSGPNYGYTF
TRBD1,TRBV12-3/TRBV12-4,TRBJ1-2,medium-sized,TGTGCCAGCAATGCTGGGACAGGTGCTTATGGCTACACCTTC,CASNAGTGAYGYTF
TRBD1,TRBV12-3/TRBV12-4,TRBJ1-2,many,TGTGCCAGCGGCCGGGGACAGGGAACTCATGGCTACACCTTC,CASGRGQGTHGYTF
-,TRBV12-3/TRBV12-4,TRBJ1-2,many,TGTGCCAGCAGTCGGGAATTGAGGAGGTCTGATGGCTACACCTTC,CASSRELRRSDGYTF
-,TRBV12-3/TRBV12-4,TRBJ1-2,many,TGTGCCAGCAGCCCAACAGGGAGGGCTAACTATGGCTACACCTTC,CASSPTGRANYGYTF
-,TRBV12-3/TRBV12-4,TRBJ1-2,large,TGTGCCAGCAGTTTAAGGAGGGACCATGGCTACACCTTC,CASSLRRDHGYTF
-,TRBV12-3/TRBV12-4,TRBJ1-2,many,TGTGCCAGCAGTTTAGATCAGGTCTATGGCTACACCTTC,CASSLDQVYGYTF
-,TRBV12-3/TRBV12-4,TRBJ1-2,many,TGTGCCAGCAGTTTATCAATGAACAATGGCTACACCTTC,CASSLSMNNGYTF
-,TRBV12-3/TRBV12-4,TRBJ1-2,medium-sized,TGTGCCAGCAGTAGACAGTCCTATGGCTACACCTTC,CASSRQSYGYTF
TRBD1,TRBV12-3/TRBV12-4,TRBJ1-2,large,TGTGCCAGCAGTTCGGGACAGCAATATGGCTACACCTTC,CASSSGQQYGYTF
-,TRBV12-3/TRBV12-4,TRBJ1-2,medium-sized,TGTGCCAGCAGCCGGCGGGTCCCCTTCGGCTACACCTTC,CASSRRVPFGYTF
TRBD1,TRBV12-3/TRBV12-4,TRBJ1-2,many,TGTGCCAGCAGCCGAGACAGGGGCTATGGCTACACCTTC,CASSRDRGYGYTF
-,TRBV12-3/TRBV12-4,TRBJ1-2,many,TGTGCCAGCAGCACAGGGACCTATGGCTACACCTTC,CASSTGTYGYTF
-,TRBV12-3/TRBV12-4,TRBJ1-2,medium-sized,TGTGCCAGCAGTTTAGGGAGGAATAACTATGGCTACACCTTC,CASSLGRNNYGYTF
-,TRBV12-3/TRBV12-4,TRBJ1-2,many,TGTGCCAGCAGTTTGCAGGGAGATGGCTACACCTTC,CASSLQGDGYTF
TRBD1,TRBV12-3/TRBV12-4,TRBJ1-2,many,TGTGCCAGCAGTTCGGGACAGGGTGGACCTTCTAACTATGGCTACACCTTC,CASSSGQGGPSNYGYTF
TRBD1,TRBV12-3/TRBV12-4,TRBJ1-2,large,TGTGCCAGCAGTCTGGGTACAGGGGACAGGGGCTACACCTTC,CASSLGTGDRGYTF
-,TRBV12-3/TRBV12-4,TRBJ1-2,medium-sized,TGTGCCAGCAGTCGAGGGGACTATGGCTACACCTTC,CASSRGDYGYTF
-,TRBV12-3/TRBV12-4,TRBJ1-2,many,TGTGCCAGCAGTTTACAGGTCCATGGCTACACCTTC,CASSLQVHGYTF
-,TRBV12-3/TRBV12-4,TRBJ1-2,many,TGTGCCAGCAGTTTTCGTGGGAAGGGCCAGAATGGCTACACCTTC,CASSFRGKGQNGYTF
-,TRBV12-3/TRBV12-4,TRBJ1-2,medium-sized,TGTGCCAGCAGTTACAGGGCTAACTATGGCTACACCTTC,CASSYRANYGYTF
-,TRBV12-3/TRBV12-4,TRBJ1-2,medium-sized,TGTGCCAGCAGTACGAAGGGGAGCCTGAATGGCTACACCTTC,CASSTKGSLNGYTF
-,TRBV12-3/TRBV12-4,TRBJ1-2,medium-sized,TGTGCCAGCAGTTCCGGGACTCCGGATGGCTACACCTTC,CASSSGTPDGYTF
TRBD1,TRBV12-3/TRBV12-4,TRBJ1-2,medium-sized,TGTGCCAGCAGTGGGGACAGGATCCATGGCTACACCTTC,CASSGDRIHGYTF
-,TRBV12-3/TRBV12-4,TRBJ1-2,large,TGTGCCAGCAGTGGAGCAAACTATGGCTACACCTTC,CASSGANYGYTF
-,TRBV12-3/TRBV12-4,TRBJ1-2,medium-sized,TGTGCCAGCAGTTCGGTAGGAGGGGTAGGTGGCTACACCTTC,CASSSVGGVGGYTF
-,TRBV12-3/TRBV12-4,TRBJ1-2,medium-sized,TGTGCCAGCGGGTGGGCTCATCGGGGCTACACCTTC,CASGWAHRGYTF
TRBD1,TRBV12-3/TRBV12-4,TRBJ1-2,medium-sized,TGTGCCAGCAGTTACAGGGGAAGCGGCTATGGCTACACCTTC,CASSYRGSGYGYTF
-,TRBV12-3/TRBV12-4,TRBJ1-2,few,TGTGCCAGCAGTTTCTTAACGGACTATGGCTACACCTTC,CASSFLTDYGYTF
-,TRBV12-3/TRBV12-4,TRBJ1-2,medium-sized,TGTGCCAGCAGCGTACAGGAGGCTAACTATGGCTACACCTTC,CASSVQEANYGYTF
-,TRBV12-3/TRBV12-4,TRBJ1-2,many,TGTGCCAGCAGAAAGGCCCGGAGCTACACCTTC,CASRKARSYTF
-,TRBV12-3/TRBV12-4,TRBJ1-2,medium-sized,TGTGCCAGCAGTTTATACAGACAAACGTATGGCTACACCTTC,CASSLYRQTYGYTF
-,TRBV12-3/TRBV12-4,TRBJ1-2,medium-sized,TGTGCCAGCAGCCCCGGGGATTCCAACTATGGCTACACCTTC,CASSPGDSNYGYTF
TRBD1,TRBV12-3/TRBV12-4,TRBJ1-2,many,TGTGCCAGCAGTTTGATGGGACAGGGACGATATGGCTACACCTTC,CASSLMGQGRYGYTF
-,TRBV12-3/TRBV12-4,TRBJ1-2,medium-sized,TGTGCCAGCAGTTCCCAGACTCTTTCCAACTATGGCTACACCTTC,CASSSQTLSNYGYTF
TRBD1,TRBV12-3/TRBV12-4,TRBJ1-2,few,TGTGCCAGCAGCCTGGGACAGGGTTTCGGTGGCTACACCTTC,CASSLGQGFGGYTF
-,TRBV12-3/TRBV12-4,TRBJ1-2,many,TGTGCCAGCAGTTTAAACCGGTGGGGCTCTGGGACTAACTATGGCTACACCTTC,CASSLNRWGSGTNYGYTF
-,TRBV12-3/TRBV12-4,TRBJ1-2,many,TGTGCCAGCAGTTTTCCGGGGTCCGGCTACACCTTC,CASSFPGSGYTF